The 3 T cell receptor beta chains below were found in one sample sequenced in a study of cytomegalovirus exposure and HLA in healthy donors. It was with 60 Vbeta and 13 Jbeta primers that the PCR ran. Only in-frame clones appear in the TCRdb table, and some are missing; sequencing was by immunoSEQ multiplex PCR. The profile shows under 170,000 clones, around 60% of them singletons. Specimen: PBMCs. The receptors were sampled from a woman in her sixties or seventies in good health and CMV-seropositive.

The genes are TRBV2 and TRBJ1-1; D unclear. The CDR3 length is 14 residues. Trimming left V 4 bases short and J 4 bases short, with 13 bases between. The germline V gene has CDR1 SNHLY and CDR2 FYNNEI. CDR3 residues: CASSGAQRGTEAFF. CDR3 nucleotide sequence: TGTGCCAGCAGTGGGGCCCAACGGGGCACTGAAGCTTTCTTT.

The DNA for the CDR3 is TGCGCCAGCAGCTTGGCCGTGACAGAATTCAACGAGCAGTACTTC. This codes for CASSLAVTEFNEQYF. The genes are TRBV5-1 and TRBJ2-7; tentative D call: TRBD1 (5 bases). The germline CDR1 and CDR2 sequences are SGHRS and YFSETQ. The V end lost 0 bases, the J end lost 5 bases, and 15 bases lay between the germline ends. This CDR3 is built from 15 residues. Together with reference TRBV5-1 and TRBJ2-7, the CDR3 gives the full variable domain: KAGVTQTPRYLIKTRGQQVTLSCSPISGHRSVSWYQQTPGQGLQFLFEYFSETQRNKGNFPGRFSGRQFSNSRSEMNVSTLELGDSALYLCASSLAVTEFNEQYFGPGTRLTVT.

V and J are TRBV30 and TRBJ2-5, with TRBD2 matching 10 bases. CDR1 and CDR2 from the germline V gene are GTSNPN and SVGIG (reference sequence). Trimming at V came to 4 bases and at J to 2 bases, leaving 7 bases not matched to a gene. CDR3 length: 15 residues. This CDR3 is CAWTSGRVSQETQYF. DNA for the CDR3: TGTGCCTGGACTAGCGGGAGAGTATCTCAAGAGACCCAGTACTTC.